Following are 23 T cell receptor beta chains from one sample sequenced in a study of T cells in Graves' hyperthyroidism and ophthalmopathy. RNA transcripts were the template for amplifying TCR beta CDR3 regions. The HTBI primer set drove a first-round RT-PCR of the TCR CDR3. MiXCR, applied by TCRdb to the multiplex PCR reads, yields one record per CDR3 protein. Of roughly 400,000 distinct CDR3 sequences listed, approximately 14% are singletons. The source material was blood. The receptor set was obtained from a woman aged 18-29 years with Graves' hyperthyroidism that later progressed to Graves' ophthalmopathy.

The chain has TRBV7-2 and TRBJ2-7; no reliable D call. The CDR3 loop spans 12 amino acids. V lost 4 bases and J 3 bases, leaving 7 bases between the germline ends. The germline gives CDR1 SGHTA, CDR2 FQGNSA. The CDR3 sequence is CASSSAGYEQYF. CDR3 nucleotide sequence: TGTGCCAGCAGCTCCGCCGGCTACGAGCAGTACTTC.

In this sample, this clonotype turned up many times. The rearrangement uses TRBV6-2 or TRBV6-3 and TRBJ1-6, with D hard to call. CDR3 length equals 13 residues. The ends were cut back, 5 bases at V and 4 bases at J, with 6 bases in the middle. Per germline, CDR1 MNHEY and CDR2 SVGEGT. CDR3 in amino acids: CASSGLYNSPLHF. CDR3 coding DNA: TGTGCCAGCAGTGGATTATATAATTCACCCCTCCACTTT.

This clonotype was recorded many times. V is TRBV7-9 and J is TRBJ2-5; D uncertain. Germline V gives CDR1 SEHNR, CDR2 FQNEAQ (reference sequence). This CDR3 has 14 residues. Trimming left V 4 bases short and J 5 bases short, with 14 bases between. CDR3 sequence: CASSWARGRETQYF. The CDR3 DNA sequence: TGTGCCAGCAGCTGGGCTCGCGGTCGGGAGACCCAGTACTTC.

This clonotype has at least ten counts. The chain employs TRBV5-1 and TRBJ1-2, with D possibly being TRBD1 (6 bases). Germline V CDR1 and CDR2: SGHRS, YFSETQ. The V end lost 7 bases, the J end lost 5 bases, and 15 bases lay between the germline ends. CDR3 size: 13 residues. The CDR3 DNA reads TGCGCCAGCTCGGACCAGGGGAGGTATGGCTACACCTTC. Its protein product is CASSDQGRYGYTF.

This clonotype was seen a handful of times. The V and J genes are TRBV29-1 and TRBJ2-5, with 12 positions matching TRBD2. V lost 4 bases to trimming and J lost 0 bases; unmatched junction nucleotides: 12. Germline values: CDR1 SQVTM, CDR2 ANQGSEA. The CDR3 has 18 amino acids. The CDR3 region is CSVVGNGLAGWYQETQYF. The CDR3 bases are TGCAGCGTTGTAGGGAATGGACTAGCGGGGTGGTACCAAGAGACCCAGTACTTC.

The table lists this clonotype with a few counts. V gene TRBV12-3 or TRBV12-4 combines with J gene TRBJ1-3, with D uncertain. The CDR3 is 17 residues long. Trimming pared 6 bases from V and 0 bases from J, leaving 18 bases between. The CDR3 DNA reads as TGTGCCAGCAGCAAGGGTCGGGTCGGCTACTCTGGAAACACCATATATTTT. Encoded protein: CASSKGRVGYSGNTIYF.

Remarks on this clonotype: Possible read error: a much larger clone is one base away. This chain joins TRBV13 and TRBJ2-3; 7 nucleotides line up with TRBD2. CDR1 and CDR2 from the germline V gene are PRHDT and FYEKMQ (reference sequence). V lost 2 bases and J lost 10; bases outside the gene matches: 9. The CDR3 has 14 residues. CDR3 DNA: TGTGCCAGCAGCTTATGGCTAGCGGCAATCGCGCAGTATTTT. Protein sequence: CASSLWLAAIAQYF.

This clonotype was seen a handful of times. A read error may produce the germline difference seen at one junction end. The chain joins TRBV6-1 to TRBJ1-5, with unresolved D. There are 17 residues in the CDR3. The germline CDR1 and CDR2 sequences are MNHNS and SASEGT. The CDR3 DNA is TGTGCCAGCGGTGAGACTCGTAGCGAGTTTAGCAATCAGCCCCAGCATTTT. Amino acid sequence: CASGETRSEFSNQPQHF.

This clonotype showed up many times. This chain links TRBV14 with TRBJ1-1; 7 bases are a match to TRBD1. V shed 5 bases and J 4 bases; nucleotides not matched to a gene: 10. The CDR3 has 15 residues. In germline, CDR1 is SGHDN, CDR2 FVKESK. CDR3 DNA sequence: TGTGCCAGCAGCGACCTCAGGGGGGGGGCCACTGAAGCTTTCTTT. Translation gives CASSDLRGGATEAFF.

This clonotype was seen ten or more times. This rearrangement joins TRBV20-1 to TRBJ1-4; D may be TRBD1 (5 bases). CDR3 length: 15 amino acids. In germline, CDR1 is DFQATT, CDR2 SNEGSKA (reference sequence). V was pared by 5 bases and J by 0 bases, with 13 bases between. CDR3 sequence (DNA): TGCAGTGCTCGATACCTGGGACCAACTAATGAAAAACTGTTTTTT. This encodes CSARYLGPTNEKLFF.

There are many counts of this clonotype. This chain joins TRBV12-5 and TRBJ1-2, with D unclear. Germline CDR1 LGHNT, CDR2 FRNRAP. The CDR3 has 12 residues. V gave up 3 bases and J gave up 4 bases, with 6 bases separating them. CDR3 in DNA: TGTGCTAGTGGTTTCGACTCCTATGGCTACACCTTC. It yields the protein CASGFDSYGYTF.

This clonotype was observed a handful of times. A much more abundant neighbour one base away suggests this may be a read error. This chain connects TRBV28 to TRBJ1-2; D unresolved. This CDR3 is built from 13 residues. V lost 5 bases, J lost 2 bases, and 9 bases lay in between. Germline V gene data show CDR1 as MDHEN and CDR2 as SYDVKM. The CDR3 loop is CASSLVGNYGYTF. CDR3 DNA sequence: TGTGCCAGCAGTCTTGTCGGAAACTATGGCTACACCTTC.

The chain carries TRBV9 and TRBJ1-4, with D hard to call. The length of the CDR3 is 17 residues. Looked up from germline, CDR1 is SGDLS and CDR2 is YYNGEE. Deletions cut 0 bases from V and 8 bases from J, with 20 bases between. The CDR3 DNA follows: TGTGCCAGCAGCGTAGGAGTCATCGACCGGACGGGGGAAAAACTGTTTTTT. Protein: CASSVGVIDRTGEKLFF.

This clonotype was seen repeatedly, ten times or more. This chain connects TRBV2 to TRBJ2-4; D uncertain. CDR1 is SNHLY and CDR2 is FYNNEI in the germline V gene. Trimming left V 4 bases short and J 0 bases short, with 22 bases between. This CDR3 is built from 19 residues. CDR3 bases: TGTGCCAGCAGTGCCGGGCCCCGTGTCCCAAGGCTAGCCAAAAACATTCAGTACTTC. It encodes CASSAGPRVPRLAKNIQYF. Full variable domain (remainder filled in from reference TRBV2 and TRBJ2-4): EPEVTQTPSHQVTQMGQEVILRCVPISNHLYFYWYRQILGQKVEFLVSFYNNEISEKSEIFDDQFSVERPDGSNFTLKIRSTKLEDSAMYFCASSAGPRVPRLAKNIQYFGAGTRLSVL.

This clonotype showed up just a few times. CDR3 DNA: TGTGCCAGCAGCTTCACAGGGGGAGGCGGGAGCTCCTACAATGAGCAGTTCTTC. It codes for CASSFTGGGGSSYNEQFF. This chain links TRBV7-6 with TRBJ2-1; a weak D match, TRBD1 (8 bases). Per the germline V gene, CDR1 is SGHVS and CDR2 is FNYEAQ. The CDR3 runs to 18 residues. Trimming left V 3 bases short and J 0 bases short, with 18 bases between.

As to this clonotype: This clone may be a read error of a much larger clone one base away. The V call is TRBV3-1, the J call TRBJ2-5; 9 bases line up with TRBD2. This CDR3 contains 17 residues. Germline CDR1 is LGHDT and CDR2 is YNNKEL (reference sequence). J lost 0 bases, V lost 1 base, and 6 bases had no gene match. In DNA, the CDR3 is TGTGCCAGCAGCCAAGGAAGACTAGCGGTGTACCAAGAGACCCAGTACTTC. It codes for CASSQGRLAVYQETQYF.

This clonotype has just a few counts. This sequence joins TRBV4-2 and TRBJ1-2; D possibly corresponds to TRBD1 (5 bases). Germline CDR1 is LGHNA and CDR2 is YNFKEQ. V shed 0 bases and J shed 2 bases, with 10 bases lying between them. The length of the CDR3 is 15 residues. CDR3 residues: CASSQDLGGNYGYTF. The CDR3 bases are TGTGCCAGCAGCCAAGATCTCGGGGGAAACTATGGCTACACCTTC.

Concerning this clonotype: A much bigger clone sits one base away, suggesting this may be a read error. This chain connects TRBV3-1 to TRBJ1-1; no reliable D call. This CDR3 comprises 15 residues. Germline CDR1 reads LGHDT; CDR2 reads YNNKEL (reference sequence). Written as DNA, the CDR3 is TGTGCCAGCAGCCGGAACGCGGCCACGAACCCTGAAGCTTTCTTT. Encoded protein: CASSRNAATNPEAFF.

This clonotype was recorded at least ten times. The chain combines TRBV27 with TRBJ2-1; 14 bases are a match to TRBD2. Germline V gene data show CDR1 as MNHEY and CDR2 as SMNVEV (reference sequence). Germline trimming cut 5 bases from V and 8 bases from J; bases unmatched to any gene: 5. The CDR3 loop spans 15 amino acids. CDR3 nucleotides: TGTGCCAGCAGTGCCGGGACTAGCGGGAGAGATGAGCAGTTCTTC. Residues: CASSAGTSGRDEQFF.

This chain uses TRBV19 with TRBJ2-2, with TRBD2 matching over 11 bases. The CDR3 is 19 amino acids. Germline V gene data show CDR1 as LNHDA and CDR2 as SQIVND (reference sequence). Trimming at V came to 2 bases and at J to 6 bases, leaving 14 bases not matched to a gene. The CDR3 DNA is TGTGCCAGTAGTATATCGGCTAGCGGGAGGTCAAGAAGGCCCGGGGAGCTGTTTTTT. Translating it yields CASSISASGRSRRPGELFF.

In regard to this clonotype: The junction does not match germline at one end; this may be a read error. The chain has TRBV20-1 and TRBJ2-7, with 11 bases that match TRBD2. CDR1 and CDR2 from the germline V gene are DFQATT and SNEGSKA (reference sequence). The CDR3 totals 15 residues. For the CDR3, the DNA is TGCAGTGCTCGTGAACTAGCGGGAGTTACCTACGAGCAGTGCTTC. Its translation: CSARELAGVTYEQCF.

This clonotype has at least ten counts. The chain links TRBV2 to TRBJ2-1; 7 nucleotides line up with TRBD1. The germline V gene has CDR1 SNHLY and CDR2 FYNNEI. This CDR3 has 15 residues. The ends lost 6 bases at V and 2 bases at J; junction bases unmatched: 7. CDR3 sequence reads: CASSLQGSTYNEQFF. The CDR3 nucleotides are TGTGCCAGCAGCCTACAGGGGTCCACCTACAATGAGCAGTTCTTC.

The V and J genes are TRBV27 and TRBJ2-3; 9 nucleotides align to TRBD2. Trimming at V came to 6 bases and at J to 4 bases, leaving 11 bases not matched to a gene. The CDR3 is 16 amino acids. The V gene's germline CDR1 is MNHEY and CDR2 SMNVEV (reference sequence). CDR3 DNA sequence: TGTGCCAGCAGCCAATTTAGCGGGAGTAAGGCAGATACGCAGTATTTT. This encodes CASSQFSGSKADTQYF.